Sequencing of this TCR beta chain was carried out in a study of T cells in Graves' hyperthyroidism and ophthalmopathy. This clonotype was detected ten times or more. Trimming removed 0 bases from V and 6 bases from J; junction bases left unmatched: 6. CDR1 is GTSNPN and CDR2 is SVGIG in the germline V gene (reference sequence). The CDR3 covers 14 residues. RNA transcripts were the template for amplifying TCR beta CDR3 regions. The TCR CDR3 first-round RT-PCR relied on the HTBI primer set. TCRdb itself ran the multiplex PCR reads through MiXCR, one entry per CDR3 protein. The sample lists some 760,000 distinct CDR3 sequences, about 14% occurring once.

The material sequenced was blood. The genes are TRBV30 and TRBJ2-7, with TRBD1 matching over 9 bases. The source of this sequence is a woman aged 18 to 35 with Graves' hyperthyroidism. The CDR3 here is CAWSVRDRVGEQYF. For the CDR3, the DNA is TGTGCCTGGAGTGTACGGGACAGGGTAGGCGAGCAGTACTTC.